A single sample is the source of the 21 T cell receptor beta chains below, sequenced in a study of T cell repertoires in cytomegalovirus infection. These receptors' antigens are unknown. Each CDR3 protein is one row after TCRdb ran MiXCR on the reads. The table has about a million distinct CDR3 sequences, approximately 30% seen once. The sequenced sample was cultured CD8+ T cells from PBMCs, obtained from culture after CMV antigen stimulation. The receptors shown here come from a human donor in good health (CMV status not recorded). Some clones in this sample may be carry-over from other donors' samples.

The chain joins TRBV6-6 to TRBJ2-5; 9 bases line up with TRBD2. The CDR3 is made up of 17 amino acids. J gave up 7 bases and V 6 bases, and 18 bases lay outside the gene matches. Germline V gives CDR1 MNHNY, CDR2 SVGAGI (reference sequence). The CDR3 sequence: CASSPRVSGGPQWTQYF. CDR3 DNA: TGTGCCAGCAGCCCCCGGGTTAGCGGGGGCCCACAATGGACCCAGTACTTC.

This chain uses TRBV20-1 with TRBJ1-6; weak D call: TRBD1 (5 bases). The ends were cut back, 0 bases at V and 0 bases at J, with 12 bases in the middle. The CDR3 covers 17 residues. The germline gives CDR1 DFQATT, CDR2 SNEGSKA (reference sequence). The DNA for the CDR3 is TGCAGTGCTAGAGATAGTTCAGGGAGCTCCTATAATTCACCCCTCCACTTT. Translated, it gives CSARDSSGSSYNSPLHF.

This clonotype was found a few times. The rearrangement uses TRBV12-3 or TRBV12-4 and TRBJ2-5; 7 bases are shared with TRBD1. This CDR3 comprises 12 residues. With 6 bases clipped from V and 5 bases from J, the junction kept 3 bases outside the gene matches. For the CDR3, the DNA is TGTGCCAGCAGGTCGACAGGGGAGACCCAGTACTTC. It is translated as CASRSTGETQYF.

This clonotype showed up just a few times. This chain uses TRBV12-5 with TRBJ2-3; D remains unclear. Trimming took 6 bases from V and 4 from J, leaving 8 bases between them. The germline V gene encodes CDR1 LGHNT and CDR2 FRNRAP. This CDR3 contains 12 residues. The CDR3 sequence: CASGSGPDTQYF. The CDR3 DNA is TGTGCTAGTGGCTCTGGTCCAGATACGCAGTATTTT.

This clonotype was picked up many times. The chain employs TRBV27 and TRBJ1-1, with a tentative D call TRBD1 (5 bases). Germline assignment: CDR1 MNHEY and CDR2 SMNVEV (reference sequence). The CDR3 is 14 amino acids. The V end lost 6 bases, the J end lost 2 bases, and 13 bases lay between the germline ends. CDR3 residues: CASSLRGGNTEAFF. CDR3 coding DNA: TGTGCCAGCAGCCTCCGGGGGGGTAACACTGAAGCTTTCTTT.

This clonotype has just a few counts. The chain links TRBV7-2 to TRBJ1-6; the D gene is possibly TRBD1 (5 bases). V shed 5 bases and J shed 7 bases, with 12 bases lying between them. Per germline, CDR1 SGHTA and CDR2 FQGNSA. This CDR3 spans 14 amino acids. CDR3 nucleotides: TGTGCCAGCAGCAAGGGACCGGGAAATTCACCCCTCCACTTT. Encoded protein: CASSKGPGNSPLHF. Looking up the rest from reference TRBV7-2 and TRBJ1-6 gives the full variable domain: GAGVSQSPSNKVTEKGKDVELRCDPISGHTALYWYRQSLGQGLEFLIYFQGNSAPDKSGLPSDRFSAERTGGSVSTLTIQRTQQEDSAVYLCASSKGPGNSPLHFGNGTRLTVT.

The chain couples TRBV5-4 to TRBJ1-4; D might be TRBD1 (6 bases). Germline CDR1 and CDR2: SGHNT and YYREEE (reference sequence). The V end was cut by 4 bases, the J end by 0 bases, with 19 bases between. This CDR3 is built from 18 residues. CDR3 sequence (DNA): TGTGCCAGCAGCCTCGGGAGGGGGGCCCTTGCAACTAATGAAAAACTGTTTTTT. It yields the protein CASSLGRGALATNEKLFF.

CDR3: CASSYSWDLGSYGYTF. The CDR3 nucleotides are TGTGCCAGCAGTTACTCGTGGGACCTTGGGAGCTATGGCTACACCTTC. This sequence joins TRBV6-2 or TRBV6-3 and TRBJ1-2; D is possibly TRBD1 (5 bases). Germline-derived CDR1 and CDR2 are MNHEY and SVGEGT. The CDR3 spans 16 residues. Deletions cut 0 bases from V and 4 bases from J, with 15 bases between.

As regards this clonotype: At one end the junction does not follow the germline gene, possibly because of a read error. V gene TRBV6-1 combines with J gene TRBJ2-1; D not certain. The CDR3 is 13 residues long. Germline CDR1 reads MNHNS; CDR2 reads SASEGT. CDR3 amino acids: CTSSLSSRNEQFF. The CDR3 nucleotides read TGTACCAGCAGTCTATCTTCGCGCAATGAGCAGTTCTTC.

This clonotype was detected a few times. This rearrangement joins TRBV29-1 to TRBJ1-1; possibly TRBD1 for D (5 bases). CDR3 length: 12 residues. Germline V gives CDR1 SQVTM, CDR2 ANQGSEA. V was shortened by 5 bases and J by 4 bases, with 11 bases between the two germline ends. The CDR3 nucleotides read TGCAGCGTTCTTAGTGGGGGCACTGAAGCTTTCTTT. It is translated as CSVLSGGTEAFF.

This clonotype has just a few counts. The chain is built from TRBV2 and TRBJ2-7; 7 bases fit TRBD2. Trimming cost V 5 bases and J 5 bases; bases outside gene matches: 12. The CDR3 is 15 residues long. CDR1 is SNHLY and CDR2 is FYNNEI in the germline V gene. CDR3 sequence: CASSSTGGFPDEQYV. The DNA for the CDR3 is TGTGCCAGCAGTTCTACCGGGGGGTTTCCCGACGAGCAGTACGTC.

V and J are TRBV6-2 or TRBV6-3 and TRBJ1-1; the D is unclear. The V end lost 4 bases, the J end lost 0 bases, and 6 bases lay between the germline ends. Germline V gene data show CDR1 as MNHEY and CDR2 as SVGEGT. The CDR3 runs to 13 residues. In nucleotides, the CDR3 is TGTGCCAGCAGTTGGCCCCTGAACACTGAAGCTTTCTTT. Residues: CASSWPLNTEAFF.

The chain employs TRBV28 and TRBJ2-3; 7 bases line up with TRBD2. Trimming took 5 bases from V and 5 from J; bases not matched to a gene: 16. Per germline, CDR1 MDHEN and CDR2 SYDVKM. This CDR3 is 17 amino acids long. As DNA, the CDR3 is TGTGCCAGCAGTACCTTCGGGGCACTTCGGGGGGTAGATACGCAGTATTTT. Its translation is CASSTFGALRGVDTQYF.

The chain is built from TRBV18 and TRBJ2-2; unclear D gene. CDR3 length: 14 amino acids. Germline CDR1 is KGHSH and CDR2 is LQKENI. Trimming stripped 2 bases from V and 4 bases from J, with 8 bases between. The CDR3 DNA sequence: TGTGCCAGCTCACCATTGACTTTCACCGGGGAGCTGTTTTTT. Encoded protein: CASSPLTFTGELFF. Supplemented by reference TRBV18 and TRBJ2-2, the full variable domain reads NAGVMQNPRHLVRRRGQEARLRCSPMKGHSHVYWYRQLPEEGLKFMVYLQKENIIDESGMPKERFSAEFPKEGPSILRIQQVVRGDSAAYFCASSPLTFTGELFFGEGSRLTVL.

The V and J genes are TRBV4-1 and TRBJ2-1; 13 bases line up with TRBD2. The CDR3 is made up of 17 amino acids. Germline CDR1 and CDR2: MGHRA and YSYEKL. V trimming: 3 bases; J trimming: 5 bases; junction bases outside the gene matches: 7. The CDR3 sequence: CASSQAAGTSGDNEQFF. CDR3 DNA: TGCGCCAGCAGCCAGGCCGCCGGGACTAGCGGGGACAATGAGCAGTTCTTC.

This clonotype has a single count. This sequence joins TRBV27 and TRBJ2-3; perhaps D is TRBD1 or TRBD2 (5 bases each). V was shortened by 0 bases and J by 7 bases, with 8 bases between the two germline ends. This CDR3 spans 13 amino acids. Germline values: CDR1 MNHEY, CDR2 SMNVEV (reference sequence). The chain's CDR3 is CASSLSGAYTQYF. The CDR3 region has the DNA TGTGCCAGCAGTTTATCCGGGGCATATACGCAGTATTTT.

Only a few counts were recorded for this clonotype. The gene calls are TRBV4-1 and TRBJ2-4; 10 bases align to TRBD1. CDR3 length: 17 amino acids. Germline V gene data show CDR1 as MGHRA and CDR2 as YSYEKL. Germline trimming cut 1 base from V and 6 bases from J; bases unmatched to any gene: 9. The CDR3 loop reads CASSQGPGQGLLNIQYF. The DNA for the CDR3 is TGCGCCAGCAGCCAAGGACCGGGACAGGGGTTATTAAACATTCAGTACTTC.

This clonotype was seen a few times. The chain has TRBV7-9 and TRBJ1-2; TRBD1 agrees at 10 bases. Germline trimming cut 2 bases from V and 6 bases from J; bases unmatched to any gene: 9. Germline V gives CDR1 SEHNR, CDR2 FQNEAQ (reference sequence). This CDR3 comprises 16 residues. Here the CDR3 DNA reads TGTGCCAGCAGCTTACTCCCGGACAGGGGGAATGATGGCTACACCTTC. Its translation is CASSLLPDRGNDGYTF.

This clonotype was found a few times. This rearrangement joins TRBV27 to TRBJ2-1, with TRBD2 identical over 12 bases. This CDR3 region has 15 residues. Germline CDR1 is MNHEY and CDR2 is SMNVEV (reference sequence). J gave up 7 bases and V 4 bases, and 5 bases lay outside the gene matches. CDR3 region: CASSSHLAGGNEQFF. CDR3 nucleotides: TGTGCCAGCAGTTCACATCTAGCGGGGGGGAATGAGCAGTTCTTC.

The chain has TRBV15 and TRBJ1-1, with D uncertain. Trimming took 0 bases from V and 0 from J, leaving 5 bases between them. This CDR3 has 14 residues. Germline CDR1 is LNHNV and CDR2 is YYDKDF (reference sequence). This CDR3 reads CATSRDSMNTEAFF. Here the CDR3 DNA reads TGTGCCACCAGCAGAGATAGCATGAACACTGAAGCTTTCTTT.

This clonotype was recorded many times. The chain employs TRBV7-2 and TRBJ2-1; unclear D gene. The V gene's germline CDR1 is SGHTA and CDR2 FQGNSA. The germline V and J ends were trimmed by 5 bases and 0 bases, with 11 bases remaining between them. The CDR3 spans 15 residues. The CDR3 region is CASSPEWGSYNEQFF. CDR3 bases: TGTGCCAGCAGCCCCGAGTGGGGCTCCTACAATGAGCAGTTCTTC. The full variable domain, completed using reference TRBV7-2 and TRBJ2-1, is GAGVSQSPSNKVTEKGKDVELRCDPISGHTALYWYRQSLGQGLEFLIYFQGNSAPDKSGLPSDRFSAERTGGSVSTLTIQRTQQEDSAVYLCASSPEWGSYNEQFFGPGTRLTVL.